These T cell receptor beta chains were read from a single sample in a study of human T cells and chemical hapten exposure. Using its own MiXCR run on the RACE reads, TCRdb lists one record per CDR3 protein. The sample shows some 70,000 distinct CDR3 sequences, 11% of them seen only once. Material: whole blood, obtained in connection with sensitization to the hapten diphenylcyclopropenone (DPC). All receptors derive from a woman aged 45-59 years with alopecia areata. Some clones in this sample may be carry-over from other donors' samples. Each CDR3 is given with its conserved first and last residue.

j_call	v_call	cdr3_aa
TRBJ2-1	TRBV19	CASGDRDRAYNEQFF
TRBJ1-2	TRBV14	CASSLDQNGYTF
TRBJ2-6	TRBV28	CASSGRGTGANVLTF
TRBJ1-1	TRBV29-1	CSLTQGAQDDAFF
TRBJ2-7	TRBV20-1	CSARRTGVEQYF
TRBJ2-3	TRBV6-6	CASRSTGGDTQYF
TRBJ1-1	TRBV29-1	CSVEDTTGGEAFF
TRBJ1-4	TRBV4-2	CASSQGDRDNEKLFF
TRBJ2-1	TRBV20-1	CSAGNRAEQFF
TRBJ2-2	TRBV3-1	CASSPGRWNTGELFF
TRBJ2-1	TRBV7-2	CASSWDQYTVLFF
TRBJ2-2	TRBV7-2	CASSPSALAGRGGELFF
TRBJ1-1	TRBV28	CASSLGAGRNTEAFF
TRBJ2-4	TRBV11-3	CASRTPMGTRQSGNIQYF
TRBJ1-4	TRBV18	CASSLTGGTNEKLLF
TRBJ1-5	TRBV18	CASSPMAWGGHQPQHF
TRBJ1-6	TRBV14	CASSQTWIPSYNSPLHF
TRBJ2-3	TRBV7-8	CASSLWTDTQYF
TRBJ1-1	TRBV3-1	CASSQDRRRGTFF
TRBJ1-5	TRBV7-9	CASSLMGSNQPQHF
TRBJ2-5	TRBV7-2	CASSLRFNRYQETQYF